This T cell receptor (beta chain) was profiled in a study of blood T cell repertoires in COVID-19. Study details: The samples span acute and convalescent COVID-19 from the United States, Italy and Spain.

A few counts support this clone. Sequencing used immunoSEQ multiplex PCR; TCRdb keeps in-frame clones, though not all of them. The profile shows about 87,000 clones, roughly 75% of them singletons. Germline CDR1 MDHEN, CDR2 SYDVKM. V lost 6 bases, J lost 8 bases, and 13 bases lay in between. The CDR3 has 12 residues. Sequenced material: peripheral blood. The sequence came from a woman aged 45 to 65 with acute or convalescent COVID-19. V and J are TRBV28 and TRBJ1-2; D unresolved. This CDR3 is CASRQGGLGYTF. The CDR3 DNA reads TGTGCCAGCAGACAAGGAGGGCTCGGCTACACCTTC.